A selection of T cell receptor beta chains follows, all from one sample in a study of chemoradiotherapy in HPV16-positive cancers. Assay: immunoSEQ multiplex PCR; the TCRdb copy retains only in-frame clones and omits some. The profile shows approximately 4,900 clones, roughly 95% of them singletons. Sequenced here: tumor tissue, sampled from a patient who underwent chemoradiotherapy. These receptors were obtained from a human donor with HPV-associated anogenital cancer. The CDR3 runs from the conserved cysteine through the conserved F or W. The order of the fields is CDR3 protein, CDR3 DNA, V gene, clone size, D gene, J gene. A D gene is named only where the DNA matches it firmly. Rows may omit the clone size; those that give it use once, few, many or a size class.

CASSPQTGPQHF | TGTGCCAGCAGCCCGCAGACTGGGCCCCAGCATTTT | TRBV7-9 | once | . | TRBJ1-5
CASSVGSSSYNEQFF | TGTGCCAGCAGCGTCGGATCAAGCTCCTACAATGAGCAGTTCTTC | TRBV9 | . | . | TRBJ2-1
CASSPGTGAPYGYTF | TGTGCCAGCAGCCCCGGGACAGGGGCCCCCTATGGCTACACCTTC | TRBV7-9 | once | TRBD1 | TRBJ1-2
CASRATGGGNTIYF | TGTGCCAGCAGAGCTACAGGTGGAGGAAACACCATATATTTT | TRBV7-9 | . | . | TRBJ1-3
CASSPWTATDTQYF | TGTGCCAGCAGTCCCTGGACAGCTACAGATACGCAGTATTTT | TRBV28 | . | . | TRBJ2-3
CAWSPQGNGEAFF | TGTGCCTGGAGCCCACAGGGAAATGGTGAAGCTTTCTTT | TRBV30 | . | . | TRBJ1-1
CASSQGRGAGNTIYF | TGTGCCAGCAGCCAAGGCAGGGGTGCTGGAAACACCATATATTTT | TRBV14 | . | . | TRBJ1-3
CASSQSTGGLYEQYF | TGCGCCAGCAGCCAATCGACAGGGGGCTTATACGAGCAGTACTTC | TRBV4-3 | . | TRBD1 | TRBJ2-7
CASRNGGYNEKLFF | TGTGCCAGTAGAAACGGTGGATATAATGAAAAACTGTTTTTT | TRBV19 | . | . | TRBJ1-4
CASSSISRQGTYEQYF | TGTGCCAGCAGTTCGATCTCCAGACAGGGTACCTACGAGCAGTACTTC | TRBV27 | . | TRBD1 | TRBJ2-7
CASSSRRGETQYF | TGTGCCAGCAGCTCCAGAAGGGGAGAGACCCAGTACTTC | TRBV7-3 | . | . | TRBJ2-5
CASTNHQGAKEKLFF | TGCGCCAGCACCAATCATCAGGGGGCGAAGGAAAAACTGTTTTTT | TRBV10-1 | . | TRBD1 | TRBJ1-4
CASSVAGNTIYF | TGTGCCAGCAGTGTCGCTGGAAACACCATATATTTT | TRBV2 | . | . | TRBJ1-3
CASSLVASGYNEQFF | TGTGCCAGCAGCTTAGTTGCTAGCGGGTACAATGAGCAGTTCTTC | TRBV7-9 | . | TRBD2 | TRBJ2-1
CASSLYSLNQPQHF | TGTGCCAGCAGTTTGTACAGCCTAAATCAGCCCCAGCATTTT | TRBV28 | . | . | TRBJ1-5
CASRKTNTYEQYF | TGTGCCAGCAGAAAGACAAATACCTACGAGCAGTACTTC | TRBV27 | . | . | TRBJ2-7
CASSEFFAATPNYGYTF | TGTGCCAGCAGTGAATTTTTCGCCGCAACACCTAACTATGGCTACACCTTC | TRBV6-1 | . | . | TRBJ1-2
CASSRNFRQGAHGYTF | TGCGCCAGCAGCCGAAACTTTAGACAGGGGGCTCATGGCTACACCTTC | TRBV4-3 | . | TRBD1 | TRBJ1-2
CASSQEVRGAEAFF | TGCGCCAGCAGCCAAGAGGTTAGGGGGGCTGAAGCTTTCTTT | TRBV4-3 | . | . | TRBJ1-1
CASSNPANYGYTF | TGTGCCAGCAGCAACCCAGCTAACTATGGCTACACCTTC | TRBV28 | . | . | TRBJ1-2
CASSFSGGFDEKLFF | TGTGCCAGCAGTTTTTCGGGGGGGTTCGATGAAAAACTGTTTTTT | TRBV28 | . | . | TRBJ1-4
CASSSGTVFSQPQHF | TGTGCCAGCAGTTCCGGGACTGTCTTCAGCCAGCCCCAGCATTTT | TRBV6-5 | . | . | TRBJ1-5
CASTHDRLNTEAFF | TGTGCCAGCACCCATGACAGGTTGAACACTGAAGCTTTCTTT | TRBV7-9 | . | . | TRBJ1-1
CASWRGRLAGGPNTGELFF | TGTGCCAGCTGGAGAGGGAGGCTAGCGGGAGGACCGAACACCGGGGAGCTGTTTTTT | TRBV7-8 | . | TRBD2 | TRBJ2-2
CASRSASGGNQPQHF | TGTGCCAGCAGGTCCGCCTCGGGGGGCAATCAGCCCCAGCATTTT | TRBV2 | . | . | TRBJ1-5
CASSLQTTSGGSSTDTQYF | TGTGCCAGCAGCCTCCAAACGACTAGCGGGGGGTCATCCACAGATACGCAGTATTTT | TRBV7-2 | . | TRBD2 | TRBJ2-3